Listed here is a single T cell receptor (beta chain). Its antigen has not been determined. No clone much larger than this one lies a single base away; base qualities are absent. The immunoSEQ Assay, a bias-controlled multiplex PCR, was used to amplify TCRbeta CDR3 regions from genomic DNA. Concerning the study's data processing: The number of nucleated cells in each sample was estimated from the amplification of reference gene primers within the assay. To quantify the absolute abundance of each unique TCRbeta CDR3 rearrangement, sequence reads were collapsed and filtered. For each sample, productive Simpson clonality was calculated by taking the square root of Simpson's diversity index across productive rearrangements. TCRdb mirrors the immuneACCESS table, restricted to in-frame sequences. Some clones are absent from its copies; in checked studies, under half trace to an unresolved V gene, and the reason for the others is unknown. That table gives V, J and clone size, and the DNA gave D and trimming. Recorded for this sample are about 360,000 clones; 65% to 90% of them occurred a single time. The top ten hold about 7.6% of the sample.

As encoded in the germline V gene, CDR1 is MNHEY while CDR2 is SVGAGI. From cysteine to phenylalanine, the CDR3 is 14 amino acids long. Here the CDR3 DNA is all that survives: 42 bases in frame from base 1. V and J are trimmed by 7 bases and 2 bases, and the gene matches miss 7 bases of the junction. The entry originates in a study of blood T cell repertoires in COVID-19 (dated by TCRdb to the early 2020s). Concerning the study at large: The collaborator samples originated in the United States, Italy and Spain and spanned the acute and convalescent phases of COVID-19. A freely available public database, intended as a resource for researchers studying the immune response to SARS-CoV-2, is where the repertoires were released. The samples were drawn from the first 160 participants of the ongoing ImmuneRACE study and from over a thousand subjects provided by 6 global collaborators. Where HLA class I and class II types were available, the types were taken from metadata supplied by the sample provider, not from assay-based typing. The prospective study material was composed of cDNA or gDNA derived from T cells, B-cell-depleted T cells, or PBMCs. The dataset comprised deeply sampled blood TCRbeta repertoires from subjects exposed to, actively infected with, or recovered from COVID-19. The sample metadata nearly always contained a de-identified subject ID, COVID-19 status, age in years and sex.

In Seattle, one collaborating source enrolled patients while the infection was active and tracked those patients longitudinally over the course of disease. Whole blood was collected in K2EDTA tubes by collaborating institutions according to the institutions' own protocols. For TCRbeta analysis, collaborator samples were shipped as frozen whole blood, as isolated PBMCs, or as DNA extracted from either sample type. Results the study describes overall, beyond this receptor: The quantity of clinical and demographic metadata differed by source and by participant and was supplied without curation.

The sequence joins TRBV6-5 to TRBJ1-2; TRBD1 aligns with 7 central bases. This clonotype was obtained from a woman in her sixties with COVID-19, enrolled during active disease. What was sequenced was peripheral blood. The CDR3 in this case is CASIPTGTNYGYTF. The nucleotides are TGTGCCAGCATCCCGACAGGGACAAACTATGGCTACACCTTC.